This T cell receptor (beta chain) was identified during a study of T cells expressing NK-cell markers. Overall study: The TCR beta repertoires were obtained from sorted CD3+CD56+NKG2C+, CD3+CD56+NKG2C- and CD3+CD56-NKG2C+ T cells.

Findings of the study overall: Whether expanded NKG2C+ T cell clones were HCMV-specific remained unclear. Among CD8+ T cells from several donors, dominant NKG2C+ clonotypes accounted for roughly 1.0-7.0%.

Remarks on this clonotype: Its antigen is not identified.

From the 5' RACE reads, TCRdb lists one entry per CDR3 protein and no DNA. This sample contains approximately 170,000 distinct CDR3 sequences. Germline-derived CDR1 and CDR2 are SGHAT and FQNNGV. This CDR3 spans 20 amino acids. Sequencing was carried out using blood T cells: a sorted CD56 or NKG2C T cell subset, CD4+ or CD8+ T cells, or bulk PBMC T cells (not recorded which). This chain joins TRBV11-2 and TRBJ2-3; TCRdb's D call, TRBD2, is unchecked because there is no DNA. This receptor was identified in a man aged 18 to 69 in good health. CDR3 region: CASSFLYPVSVRGGTDTQYF.